This TCR beta chain was captured in a study of glioma-infiltrating T cells after dendritic cell vaccination (dated by TCRdb to the mid-2010s). Context from the whole study: The cohort comprised approximately 15 glioblastoma patients from Phase I and II dendritic cell vaccination trials, 9 newly diagnosed and 6 with recurrent disease. Patients received autologous tumor lysate-pulsed dendritic cell vaccination between about 2002 and 2013. The vaccine consisted of monocyte-derived dendritic cells cultured approximately seven days with IL-4 and GM-CSF, then pulsed overnight with autologous tumor lysate. Patients received three intradermal dendritic cell vaccine injections at biweekly intervals in the arm below the axilla. Deep sequencing of TCR beta CDR3 regions was used to quantify tumor-infiltrating lymphocyte content and compare tumor and blood repertoires in dendritic cell-vaccinated glioblastoma patients. TCR sequencing metrics, including TIL content and tumor-blood repertoire overlap, were correlated with survival after dendritic cell vaccination. The full study reports these points: The three-group TCR overlap response model was described as speculative and requiring prospective validation. The cohort was small and heterogeneous, only a few patients had full blood and tumor sets, and even fewer had initial-recurrent tumor pairs. Higher estimated pretreatment TIL content predicted longer time to progression and overall survival after dendritic cell vaccination. No direct relationship between TCR clonality and survival was found, suggesting that a diverse polyclonal response may matter.

Selection of patients required sufficient residual fresh-frozen tumor tissue and over two years of available survival data. Although molecular status otherwise differed among the glioblastoma patients, no patient had an isocitrate dehydrogenase mutation. PBMC collection took place before vaccination, two weeks after the third vaccination, and at tumor progression if progression occurred. Genomic DNA was extracted with the Qiagen DNeasy Blood extraction Kit. CDR1 SGHDN and CDR2 FVKESK were looked up in the germline V gene. The V end loses 5 bases and the J end loses 1 base, and a stretch of 11 bases separates them. There are 14 amino acids in the CDR3, from cysteine to phenylalanine inclusive. Just CDR3 DNA is preserved here, 42 bases in frame from base 1. About this clone: Its cognate antigen has yet to be identified. Per-nucleotide qualities are absent, and no much larger clonotype sits a single base away.

Using the immunoSEQ assay, TCRB CDR3 regions were amplified from approximately 2.1 micrograms of genomic DNA, or from all available DNA when less than that was on hand. The multiplex PCR employed 60 forward primers targeting TCR V beta segments and 13 reverse primers targeting J beta segments. To estimate reads per starting template, synthetic control templates were spiked into each sample at limiting dilution. Reads of 87 bp were generated by sequencing on the Illumina HiSeq System. The original methods were these. PCR and sequencing errors were removed by a nearest neighbor algorithm that merged closely related sequences. TCR overlap was defined as the percentage of unique tumor TCR beta sequences that were also found in the peripheral blood of the same patient. The source is immuneACCESS, and TCRdb retained only in-frame sequences with V and J called. Part of the clones is not carried over; for the studies checked, unresolved V genes explain less than half of this, and the remainder is unexplained. V and J calls and clone size are copied from that table; D and trimming were computed from the DNA. The sample profile shows tens of thousands of clones; about 85% of them were found once. Of the sample, around 10% falls within the top ten clones.

The sequenced sample was blood, obtained before dendritic cell vaccination. This receptor chain uses TRBV14 and TRBJ1-1; TRBD1 might be the D gene, on 6 matching bases. The TCR was taken from a human donor with glioblastoma. The nucleotide sequence is TGTGCCAGCAGCTCATGGACAGAGAACACTGAAGCTTTCTTT. Translated, it reads CASSSWTENTEAFF.